This T cell receptor (beta chain) came from a study of blood T cell repertoires in COVID-19. About the study: Samples taken during acute and convalescent COVID-19 were collected in the United States, Italy and Spain.

Methods used by the authors: Cell counts per sample came from amplifying reference gene primers. Only in-frame clones appear in the TCRdb table, and some are missing; sequencing was by immunoSEQ multiplex PCR. V, J and clone size derive from that table, while D and trimming were established from the DNA sequence. The sample has roughly 100,000 clones; roughly 80% are singletons. The CDR3 is made up of 18 amino acids. The V gene's germline CDR1 is KGHDR and CDR2 SFDVKD. Losses at the gene ends were 3 bases for V and 7 bases for J; bases not matched to a gene: 15. This TCR was recovered from a man aged 55 to 70 with acute or convalescent COVID-19. The sequenced material came from peripheral blood. J is TRBJ2-2 and V is TRBV24-1; 8 nucleotides agree with TRBD2. The CDR3 sequence is CATSDPYSGAGEFGELFF. The CDR3 DNA reads TGTGCCACCAGTGATCCTTATAGTGGAGCGGGAGAGTTCGGGGAGCTGTTTTTT.